These 24 T cell receptor beta chains were sequenced from one sample in a study of identical twins. TCRdb used MiXCR to reprocess the 5' RACE reads, holding one entry per CDR3 protein. The sample carries 200,000 to 250,000 distinct CDR3 sequences, roughly an eighth recorded once. The sequencing sample was made of memory (CD45RO+) T cells sorted from blood. These TCRs come from a woman under 30 in good health.

The table lists this clonotype with a few counts. The chain joins TRBV20-1 to TRBJ1-1, with D possibly TRBD1 on 5 matching bases. V was shortened by 6 bases and J by 1 base, with 18 bases between the two germline ends. Germline CDR1 reads DFQATT; CDR2 reads SNEGSKA (reference sequence). The CDR3 is 15 residues long. CDR3 nucleotides: TGCAGTGCAATCCCACCGGGACGGGAGAACACTGAAGCTTTCTTT. It encodes CSAIPPGRENTEAFF.

V usage is TRBV19 and J usage is TRBJ2-1; D tentatively reads TRBD1 or TRBD2 (7 bases each). Trimming took 0 bases from V and 9 from J, leaving 15 bases between them. Germline-derived CDR1 and CDR2 are LNHDA and SQIVND (reference sequence). The CDR3 covers 15 residues. The CDR3 sequence: CASSIDPTGRGEQFF. CDR3 sequence (DNA): TGTGCCAGTAGTATAGATCCGACAGGGAGGGGTGAGCAGTTCTTC. The variable domain in full, with the rest retrieved from reference TRBV19 and TRBJ2-1, is DGGITQSPKYLFRKEGQNVTLSCEQNLNHDAMYWYRQDPGQGLRLIYYSQIVNDFQKGDIAEGYSVSREKKESFPLTVTSAQKNPTAFYLCASSIDPTGRGEQFFGPGTRLTVL.

V gene TRBV2 combines with J gene TRBJ2-3; 14 bases map to TRBD2. Germline CDR1 and CDR2: SNHLY and FYNNEI. The CDR3 consists of 14 residues. Unmatched junction bases numbered 2, after V lost 9 bases and J lost 3 bases. CDR3 residues: CASGLAGGTDTQYF. In nucleotides, the CDR3 is TGTGCCAGTGGACTAGCGGGGGGAACAGATACGCAGTATTTT.

The rearrangement uses TRBV30 and TRBJ2-7; D is ambiguous. The V end was cut by 5 bases, the J end by 0 bases, with 14 bases between. Germline V CDR1 and CDR2: GTSNPN, SVGIG (reference sequence). The CDR3 contains 14 residues. In nucleotides, the CDR3 is TGTGCCTGGGGACCGAGCCTCCGCTCCTACGAGCAGTACTTC. Protein sequence: CAWGPSLRSYEQYF.

This clonotype was seen a few times. This chain links TRBV27 with TRBJ2-1; TRBD2 aligns across 7 bases. The ends lost 10 bases at V and 0 bases at J; junction bases unmatched: 12. The CDR3 extends over 16 amino acids. CDR1 and CDR2 from the germline V gene are MNHEY and SMNVEV (reference sequence). The CDR3 DNA reads as TGTGCCACCCTCCTTAGGGGCGGGAGCTCCTACAATGAGCAGTTCTTC. Its translation: CATLLRGGSSYNEQFF.

This clonotype was seen a few times. The chain couples TRBV5-1 to TRBJ2-3; TRBD2 matches at 11 bases. This CDR3 spans 16 amino acids. V lost 1 base to trimming and J lost 4 bases; unmatched junction nucleotides: 5. CDR1 SGHRS and CDR2 YFSETQ come from the germline V gene. The CDR3 loop reads CASSLSLAGGSDTQYF. In DNA form, the CDR3 reads TGCGCCAGCAGCTTGTCCCTAGCGGGGGGCTCAGATACGCAGTATTTT. Based on the CDR3 plus reference TRBV5-1 and TRBJ2-3, the full variable domain is KAGVTQTPRYLIKTRGQQVTLSCSPISGHRSVSWYQQTPGQGLQFLFEYFSETQRNKGNFPGRFSGRQFSNSRSEMNVSTLELGDSALYLCASSLSLAGGSDTQYFGPGTRLTVL.

This clonotype has just a few counts. CDR3 sequence: CSARSTGTAGANVLTF. The CDR3 DNA is TGCAGTGCTAGAAGTACCGGGACTGCTGGGGCCAACGTCCTGACTTTC. This rearrangement joins TRBV20-1 to TRBJ2-6; D may be TRBD2 (6 bases). CDR1 and CDR2 (germline): DFQATT, SNEGSKA (reference sequence). The V and J ends lost 2 bases and 2 bases respectively, with 13 bases between them. CDR3 length equals 16 residues.

This chain joins TRBV7-2 and TRBJ2-7; D is perhaps TRBD1 (6 bases). V was clipped by 6 bases and J by 4 bases, with 13 bases between them. CDR1 and CDR2 from the germline V gene are SGHTA and FQGNSA. The length of the CDR3 is 13 residues. In DNA, the CDR3 is TGTGCCAGCAGTAACAGGGTCGGGTACGAGCAGTACTTC. This codes for CASSNRVGYEQYF.

This rearrangement joins TRBV5-1 to TRBJ1-1, with D hard to call. CDR1 SGHRS and CDR2 YFSETQ come from the germline V gene. The V end was cut by 1 base, the J end by 4 bases, with 11 bases between. This CDR3 is 14 amino acids long. The CDR3 nucleotides are TGCGCCAGCAGCTTGATAAAGGCGGGCACTGAAGCTTTCTTT. Protein sequence: CASSLIKAGTEAFF.

This chain joins TRBV14 and TRBJ2-7, with D perhaps being TRBD1 or TRBD2 (5 bases each). The germline V gene encodes CDR1 SGHDN and CDR2 FVKESK. The length of the CDR3 is 15 residues. Trimming shortened V by 2 bases and J by 6 bases, and 17 bases separated the two germline ends. CDR3 bases: TGTGCCAGCAGCCAATCCCGGGCCCGGGGACGCGAGCAGTACTTC. This gives the protein CASSQSRARGREQYF.

The chain recombines TRBV5-1 with TRBJ1-1, with a possible D match to TRBD1 (5 bases). CDR3 length: 13 residues. Germline CDR1 SGHRS, CDR2 YFSETQ. The V end lost 3 bases, the J end lost 0 bases, and 6 bases lay between the germline ends. The CDR3, as DNA: TGCGCCAGCAGCTGGGGACTGAACACTGAAGCTTTCTTT. Amino acids: CASSWGLNTEAFF.

V usage is TRBV7-3 and J usage is TRBJ2-3; D possibly matches TRBD1 or TRBD2 (5 bases each). V shed 2 bases and J shed 4 bases, with 10 bases lying between them. CDR3 length: 14 amino acids. The germline CDR1 and CDR2 sequences are SGHTA and FQGTGA. The CDR3 DNA is TGTGCCAGCAGCTTAGGGACCGTTTCAGATACGCAGTATTTT. Protein: CASSLGTVSDTQYF.

The V and J genes are TRBV29-1 and TRBJ2-5, with D possibly being TRBD2 (5 bases). In germline, CDR1 is SQVTM, CDR2 ANQGSEA. The CDR3 covers 12 residues. CDR3 DNA sequence: TGCAGTTCAGTCGGACTGCAAGAGACCCAGTACTTC. Translated: CSSVGLQETQYF.

This clonotype was recorded a few times. The V and J genes are TRBV20-1 and TRBJ2-1, with 8 bases matching TRBD2. J lost 5 bases, V lost 5 bases, and 11 bases had no gene match. The CDR3 runs to 15 residues. Germline V gene sequence: CDR1 DFQATT, CDR2 SNEGSKA (reference sequence). The DNA for the CDR3 is TGCAGTGCTCCCGACGCGGGAGGCCCACACAATGAGCAGTTCTTC. It encodes CSAPDAGGPHNEQFF.

This clonotype turned up a few times. The rearrangement uses TRBV20-1 and TRBJ1-2; D is undetermined. Trimming shortened V by 5 bases and J by 8 bases, and 18 bases separated the two germline ends. Germline lookup yields CDR1 DFQATT and CDR2 SNEGSKA (reference sequence). The CDR3 has 13 amino acids. The CDR3 loop is CSAGKIADKGYTF. The CDR3 region has the DNA TGCAGTGCTGGAAAGATCGCAGATAAGGGCTACACCTTC.

This clonotype was detected a few times. The genes are TRBV20-1 and TRBJ2-5; no definite D call. The V end lost 6 bases, the J end lost 2 bases, and 13 bases lay between the germline ends. The CDR3 consists of 13 residues. Germline V gives CDR1 DFQATT, CDR2 SNEGSKA (reference sequence). This chain's CDR3 is CSAEKQIQETQYF. DNA for the CDR3: TGCAGTGCCGAAAAACAGATTCAAGAGACCCAGTACTTC.

This clonotype was recorded at least ten times. The chain joins TRBV19 to TRBJ2-5, with 8 nucleotides matching TRBD1. CDR3 length: 12 residues. The ends lost 8 bases at V and 1 base at J; junction bases unmatched: 0. Germline V lookup: CDR1 LNHDA, CDR2 SQIVND (reference sequence). The DNA for the CDR3 is TGTGCCAGTGGGACAGGCCAAGAGACCCAGTACTTC. Amino acid sequence: CASGTGQETQYF. The full variable domain, rest sourced from reference TRBV19 and TRBJ2-5, is DGGITQSPKYLFRKEGQNVTLSCEQNLNHDAMYWYRQDPGQGLRLIYYSQIVNDFQKGDIAEGYSVSREKKESFPLTVTSAQKNPTAFYLCASGTGQETQYFGPGTRLLVL.

This clonotype was seen a few times. The chain recombines TRBV19 with TRBJ2-3, with 10 bases matching TRBD2. The CDR3 covers 16 residues. Germline V gene data show CDR1 as LNHDA and CDR2 as SQIVND (reference sequence). V was pared by 6 bases and J by 2 bases, with 8 bases of the junction left unmatched. CDR3 sequence reads: CASSSSGGQPTDTQYF. For the CDR3, the DNA is TGTGCCAGTAGCTCTAGCGGGGGCCAACCCACAGATACGCAGTATTTT.

This clonotype was found many times. The rearrangement uses TRBV12-3 or TRBV12-4 and TRBJ1-1; no clear D gene. The germline V and J ends were trimmed by 4 bases and 1 base, with 7 bases remaining between them. The CDR3 totals 13 residues. For the CDR3, the DNA is TGTGCCAGCAGTTGGAGACAGAACACTGAAGCTTTCTTT. Protein: CASSWRQNTEAFF.

V gene TRBV5-1 combines with J gene TRBJ2-7, with 14 bases matching TRBD2. V lost 0 bases and J lost 4; bases outside the gene matches: 3. The germline V gene encodes CDR1 SGHRS and CDR2 YFSETQ. The CDR3 sequence is 16 residues long. Here the CDR3 reads CASSLGGLAGVYEQYF. The CDR3 region has the DNA TGCGCCAGCAGCTTGGGGGGACTAGCGGGAGTTTACGAGCAGTACTTC.

In its sample, this clonotype was seen a few times. The chain employs TRBV2 and TRBJ1-1, with no clear D. There are 13 residues in the CDR3. The V end was cut by 7 bases, the J end by 3 bases, with 12 bases between. The germline CDR1 and CDR2 sequences are SNHLY and FYNNEI. In nucleotides, the CDR3 is TGTGCCAGCAAGGTGCGCCGGGACACTGAAGCTTTCTTT. It encodes CASKVRRDTEAFF.

V gene TRBV20-1 combines with J gene TRBJ1-4, with D possibly matching TRBD1 (5 bases). V lost 6 bases, J lost 8 bases, and 13 bases lay in between. From germline, CDR1 is DFQATT and CDR2 SNEGSKA (reference sequence). This CDR3 has 12 amino acids. In DNA, the CDR3 is TGCAGTGCGGGCAGGGCGGCGGAAAAACTGTTTTTT. It yields the protein CSAGRAAEKLFF.

V and J are TRBV11-2 and TRBJ2-1; 7 positions match TRBD2. The CDR3 extends over 16 amino acids. Germline-derived CDR1 and CDR2 are SGHAT and FQNNGV. V was pared by 5 bases and J by 2 bases, with 9 bases of the junction left unmatched. CDR3 region: CASSLFSGKAYNEQFF. CDR3 DNA sequence: TGTGCCAGCAGCCTATTCAGCGGGAAGGCCTACAATGAGCAGTTCTTC.

This chain connects TRBV10-3 to TRBJ1-1, with 10 nucleotides matching TRBD1. Looked up from germline, CDR1 is ENHRY and CDR2 is SYGVKD. The junction had 4 bases not matched to a gene; V was cut back by 6 bases and J by 3 bases. This CDR3 is 14 amino acids long. The CDR3 DNA reads TGTGCCATCAGGACAGGGGGCAGGGACACTGAAGCTTTCTTT. Translation gives CAIRTGGRDTEAFF.